This T cell receptor (delta chain) appears in the sequencing data of a study of DNA immune sequencing with unique molecular identifiers. Genomic DNA underwent 32-plex PCR targeting all 8 TRDV and 4 TRDJ genes. The library had 12-nucleotide UMIs introduced over roughly 3 barcoding cycles, then a second adapter PCR. TCRdb used CATT to re-call clones from the multiplex PCR reads. Of nearly 900 delta-chain clones listed, approximately 34% are singletons. Note on this clone: Its antigen is unidentified. TCRdb's entry gives the protein of a much larger clone, which mismatches this DNA's translation at residue 10, likely from a read error; the protein reported here is translated from the DNA.

Overall study findings and caveats: In several healthy donors, top 5 TRD clonotypes exceeded half of productive molecules.

CDR3 length: 16 residues. V lost 3 bases and J lost 0; bases outside the gene matches: 9. Germline V gives CDR1 GEAIGNYY, CDR2 EKD. V gene TRDV2 combines with J gene TRDJ1; 7 bases map to TRDD3. Material: gamma-delta T cells from PBMCs. The clonotype originates from a human donor in good health. The CDR3 DNA reads TGTGCCTGTGACGGCCTGGGGGGCTCAAACACCGATAAACTCATCTTT. Its translation is CACDGLGGSNTDKLIF.